These T cell receptor beta chains were read from a single sample in a study of blood T cell repertoires in COVID-19. The assay was immunoSEQ multiplex PCR, and TCRdb's table has in-frame clones only and misses some. The data hold 110,000 to 150,000 clones, with approximately 88% observed a single time. Sequenced input: peripheral blood. The origin of the receptors is a woman in her forties or fifties with acute or convalescent COVID-19. Each CDR3 is given with its conserved first and last residue. D genes are given only for firm matches. The size field is filled for only some rows; it gives once, few, many or a size class.

v_gene,j_gene,abundance,d_gene,CDR3nt,CDR3aa
TRBV7-9,TRBJ2-7,-,-,TGTGCCAGCAGCTTATTTGCCAGCGGAGACGAGCAGTACTTC,CASSLFASGDEQYF
TRBV4-1,TRBJ2-5,-,TRBD2,TGCGCCAGCAGCCAAGATCCGATTCCTAGCGGGAGAAGCGAGACCCAGTACTTC,CASSQDPIPSGRSETQYF
TRBV13,TRBJ1-1,few,-,TGTGCCAGCAGCTCAGTTGCTGAAGCTTTCTTT,CASSSVAEAFF
TRBV24-1,TRBJ2-5,-,-,TGTGCCACCAGCGCGATGGGGGGGCTACAAGAGACCCAGTACTTC,CATSAMGGLQETQYF
TRBV28,TRBJ1-4,-,TRBD1,TGTGCCAGCAGCCCAGGAACAGGGGCGTGGAGTGAAAAACTGTTTTTT,CASSPGTGAWSEKLFF
TRBV11-2,TRBJ1-2,-,-,TGTGCCAGCAGCTTAGGCGGTAACTATGGCTACACCTTC,CASSLGGNYGYTF
TRBV5-1,TRBJ1-2,-,-,TGCGCCAGCAGCTTGGGTCCATCATTAGCAGATGGCTACACCTTC,CASSLGPSLADGYTF
TRBV7-8,TRBJ2-7,-,TRBD1,TGTGCCAGCAGCGCTTTACAGGGGGAGTTCTACGAGCAGTACTTC,CASSALQGEFYEQYF
TRBV29-1,TRBJ1-1,-,-,TGCAGCGCCCATCGCGGGGCTGAAGCTTTCTTT,CSAHRGAEAFF
TRBV4-2,TRBJ2-5,-,TRBD2,TGTGCCAGCAGCCAAGAAACAAGGACTAGCGGACAAGAGACCCAGTACTTC,CASSQETRTSGQETQYF
TRBV4-1,TRBJ1-4,-,TRBD1,TGCGCCAGCAGCCAACACCCGGGACAGGGGGAAAAACTGTTTTTT,CASSQHPGQGEKLFF
TRBV19,TRBJ1-5,-,TRBD1,TGTGCCAGTTGTCGGGACAGGGATCAGCCCCAGCATTTT,CASCRDRDQPQHF
TRBV24-1,TRBJ1-5,-,TRBD1,TGTGCCACCAGTGATGGGGGTACAGGGGCTAATCAGCCCCAGCATTTT,CATSDGGTGANQPQHF
TRBV3-1/TRBV3-2,TRBJ2-7,-,TRBD2,TGTGCCAGCAGCCCTAGGACTAGCGGGAGCAACGAGCAGTACTTC,CASSPRTSGSNEQYF
TRBV18,TRBJ2-7,once,-,TGTGCCAGCTCACCCGGGACAGGGACTAGCGAGCAGTACTTC,CASSPGTGTSEQYF
TRBV21-1,TRBJ1-5,-,-,TGTGCCAGCAGCAGGGACAGGATACTCAATTATAGCAATCAGCCCCAGCATTTT,CASSRDRILNYSNQPQHF
TRBV19,TRBJ2-1,-,-,TGTGCCAGTAGTCTTTGGGTTCTACAGGGCAATGAGCAGTTCTTC,CASSLWVLQGNEQFF
TRBV2,TRBJ2-1,-,-,TGTGCCAGCAGTGACCCGCAGGCTGAGCAGTTCTTC,CASSDPQAEQFF
TRBV5-1,TRBJ1-4,-,TRBD1,TGCGCCAGCAGCCGACAGGGGACCACAACCCAACATAATGAAAAACTGTTTTTT,CASSRQGTTTQHNEKLFF
TRBV5-1,TRBJ2-5,once,-,TGCGCCAGCAGCTTGGACAGGATACAAGAGACCCAGTACTTC,CASSLDRIQETQYF
TRBV4-2,TRBJ2-1,-,TRBD2,TGTGCCAGCAGCCAATACCTAGCGGGGGCCAACAATGAGCAGTTCTTC,CASSQYLAGANNEQFF
TRBV5-3,TRBJ2-2,once,TRBD2,TGTGCCAGAAGCGTGAGCGGGGGCTCCACCGGGGAGCTGTTTTTT,CARSVSGGSTGELFF
TRBV30,TRBJ1-3,-,-,TGTGCCTGGAGTGCACAGCTAGGAAACACCATATATTTT,CAWSAQLGNTIYF
TRBV27,TRBJ1-1,-,-,TGTGCCACCGAAAGCCCTCTCTTTTTTCGCCCTGAAGCTTTCTTT,CATESPLFFRPEAFF
TRBV25-1,TRBJ2-5,-,-,TGTGCCAGCAGTGTCCTTAGCGGCGGGTCGTGGGACTTC,CASSVLSGGSWDF
TRBV18,TRBJ1-6,-,TRBD1,TGTGCCAGCTCACCAGGGACAGGAGGTTCACCCCTCCACTTT,CASSPGTGGSPLHF
TRBV6-4,TRBJ1-6,-,TRBD1,TGTGCCAGGAATAGGACAGGGATACATTCACCCCTCCACTTT,CARNRTGIHSPLHF
TRBV19,TRBJ2-7,-,TRBD2,TGTGCCAGTTCGTCCGAGACTAGCGGGACGTACGAGCAGTACTTC,CASSSETSGTYEQYF
TRBV6-6,TRBJ2-1,-,-,TGTGCCAGCAGTTCTACAGGGGGGGCAACAGATGAGCAGTTCTTC,CASSSTGGATDEQFF
TRBV9,TRBJ2-1,-,TRBD2,TGTGCCAGCAGCGTAGACCCGGGAGGGGCTAATGAGCAGTTCTTC,CASSVDPGGANEQFF
TRBV7-3,TRBJ2-4,-,TRBD2,TGTGCCAGCAGCCTCCAATCCACTAGCGGGCACGGCATTCAGTACTTC,CASSLQSTSGHGIQYF
TRBV6-2/TRBV6-3,TRBJ2-3,-,TRBD2,TGTGCCAGCAGTTACGGGCTAGCGGATCTAGATACGCAGTATTTT,CASSYGLADLDTQYF
TRBV5-1,TRBJ1-1,-,-,TGCGCCAGCAGCTTCGCAGGGGCCGGGAACACTGAAGCTTTCTTT,CASSFAGAGNTEAFF
TRBV5-4,TRBJ2-7,-,TRBD2,TGTGCCAGCAGCTTGGGGGCGGGAGTAGGCGAGCAGTACTTC,CASSLGAGVGEQYF
TRBV5-4,TRBJ1-6,-,TRBD1,TGTGCCAGCAGCTTGGCTAGGGGACAGGGCCCGTCGGGTTCACCCCTCCACTTT,CASSLARGQGPSGSPLHF
TRBV7-2,TRBJ2-1,-,TRBD2,TGTGCCAGCAGCTTAGGGTTAGCGGGATCCAATGAGCAGTTCTTC,CASSLGLAGSNEQFF
TRBV7-9,TRBJ1-1,-,-,TGTGCCAGCAGCTTAGAAGGGACATCTTACACTGAAGCTTTCTTT,CASSLEGTSYTEAFF
TRBV12-3/TRBV12-4,TRBJ2-5,-,TRBD2,TGTGCCTCGAGACTAGCGGGAGAAGAGACCCAGTACTTC,CASRLAGEETQYF
TRBV29-1,TRBJ2-3,once,-,TGCAGCGTTGAGCCAGGGGGCACAGATACGCAGTATTTT,CSVEPGGTDTQYF
TRBV5-1,TRBJ1-4,-,-,TGCGCCAGCAACCTAGGAACGGCAACTAATGAAAAACTGTTTTTT,CASNLGTATNEKLFF
TRBV9,TRBJ1-2,-,-,TGTGCCAGCAGCGCGGGAGAAGCTCCAAACTATGGCTACACCTTC,CASSAGEAPNYGYTF
TRBV10-3,TRBJ2-7,-,TRBD2,TGTGCCATCAGTGAGCCCCGGACTAGCGGAGACTCCTACGAGCAGTACTTC,CAISEPRTSGDSYEQYF
TRBV10-1,TRBJ2-7,-,TRBD1,TGCGCCAGCAGTTCCGGGACAGGGGCCTACGAGCAGTACTTC,CASSSGTGAYEQYF
TRBV29-1,TRBJ2-1,-,TRBD2,TGCAGCGTCGGACTAGCGGTTCACAATGAGCAGTTCTTC,CSVGLAVHNEQFF
TRBV6-5,TRBJ2-4,-,TRBD1,TGTGCCAGCAGTTCAACCGGGACAGCAGCGCAAAACATTCAGTACTTC,CASSSTGTAAQNIQYF
TRBV1,TRBJ1-2,-,-,TGCACCAGCAGCCCCGGGGGGTGGGGCGGCTACACCTTC,CTSSPGGWGGYTF
TRBV9,TRBJ2-1,once,TRBD2,TGTGCCAGCAGCGTCACTAGCGGGGGGCAAAGCTCCTACAATGAGCAGTTCTTC,CASSVTSGGQSSYNEQFF
TRBV14,TRBJ2-7,once,-,TGTGCCAGCAGCGCCGATAGGGGTCGGACCGTCGCCTACGAGCAGTACTTC,CASSADRGRTVAYEQYF